The text below deals with one T cell receptor beta chain. These data are taken from a study of cytomegalovirus exposure and HLA in healthy donors. Overall study: Among the roughly 370 genotyped donors, 70% to 90% were placed in the Caucasian-associated ancestry cluster.

Primers: 60 Vbeta forward and 13 Jbeta reverse. Original processing methods: An analysis that came later counted approximately 76 million unique TCR beta chains, approximately 10 million shared. Repertoires were generated with immunoSEQ multiplex PCR, while TCRdb's copy carries only in-frame clones and drops some. V and J calls and clone size are copied from that table; D and trimming were computed from the DNA. Its clone listing holds 200,000 to 250,000 clones. The V gene's germline CDR1 is MNHEY and CDR2 SMNVEV (reference sequence). V lost 4 bases, J lost 4 bases, and 8 bases stayed unmatched. The CDR3 is 15 residues long.

This receptor was taken from a woman younger than 45 in good health and CMV-seropositive. The chain is built from TRBV27 and TRBJ2-7; 9 nucleotides agree with TRBD1. The specimen was PBMCs. CDR3 bases: TGTGCCAGCAGTTGGGGGACAGGGTCTCCGTACGAGCAGTACTTC. This translates into CASSWGTGSPYEQYF.